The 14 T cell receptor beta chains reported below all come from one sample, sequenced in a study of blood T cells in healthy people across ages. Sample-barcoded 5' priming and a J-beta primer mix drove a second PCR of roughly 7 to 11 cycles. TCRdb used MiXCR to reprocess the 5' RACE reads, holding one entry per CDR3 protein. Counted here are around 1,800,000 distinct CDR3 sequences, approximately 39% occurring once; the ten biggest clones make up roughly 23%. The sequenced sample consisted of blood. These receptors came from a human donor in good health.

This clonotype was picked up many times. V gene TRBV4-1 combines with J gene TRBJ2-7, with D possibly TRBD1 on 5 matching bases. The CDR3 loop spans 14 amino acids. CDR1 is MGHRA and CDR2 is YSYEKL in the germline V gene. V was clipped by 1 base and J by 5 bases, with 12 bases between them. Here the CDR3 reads CASSQVGQGDEQYF. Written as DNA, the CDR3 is TGCGCCAGCAGCCAAGTTGGGCAGGGCGACGAGCAGTACTTC.

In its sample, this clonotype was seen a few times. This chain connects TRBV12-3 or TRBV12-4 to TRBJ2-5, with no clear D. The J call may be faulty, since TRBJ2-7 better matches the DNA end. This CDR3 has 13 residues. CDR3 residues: CASSPSADYEQYF. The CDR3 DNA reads TGTGCCAGCAGTCCCTCCGCGGACTACGAGCAGTACTTC.

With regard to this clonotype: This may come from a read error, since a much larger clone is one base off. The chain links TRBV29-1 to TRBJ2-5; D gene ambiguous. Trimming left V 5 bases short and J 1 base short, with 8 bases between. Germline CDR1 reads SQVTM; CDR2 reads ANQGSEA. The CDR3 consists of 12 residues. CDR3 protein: CSVTEPQETQYF. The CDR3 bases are TGCAGCGTTACAGAACCCCAAGAGACCCAGTACTTC.

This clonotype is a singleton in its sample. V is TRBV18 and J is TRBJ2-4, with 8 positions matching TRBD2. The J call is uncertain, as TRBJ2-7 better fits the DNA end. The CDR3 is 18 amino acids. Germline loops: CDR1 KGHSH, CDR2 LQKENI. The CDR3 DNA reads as TGTGCCAGCTCACCTACCATCGCCGGAGCGGGGGTTAAATACGAGCAGTACTTC. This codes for CASSPTIAGAGVKYEQYF.

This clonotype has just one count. In DNA, the CDR3 is TGTGCCATCAGTGAGTCGGTGGCTAGCGGGGGAGTCTTCAATGAGCAGTTCTTC. It translates to CAISESVASGGVFNEQFF. This chain links TRBV10-3 with TRBJ2-1, with 10 nucleotides matching TRBD2. J lost 6 bases, V lost 0 bases, and 11 bases had no gene match. The CDR3 is made up of 18 amino acids. Germline V gene sequence: CDR1 ENHRY, CDR2 SYGVKD.

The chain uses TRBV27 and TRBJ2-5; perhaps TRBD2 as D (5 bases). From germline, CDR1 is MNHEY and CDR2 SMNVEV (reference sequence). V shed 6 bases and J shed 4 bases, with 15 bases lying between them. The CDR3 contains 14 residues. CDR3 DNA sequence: TGTGCCAGCAGCCGACGCGGCGAGGGAGAGACCCAGTACTTC. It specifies CASSRRGEGETQYF.

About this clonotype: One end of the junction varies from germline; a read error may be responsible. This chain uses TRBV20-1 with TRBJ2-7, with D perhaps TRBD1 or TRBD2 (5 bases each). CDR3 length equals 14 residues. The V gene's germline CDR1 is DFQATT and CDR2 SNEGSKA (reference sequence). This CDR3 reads CSPRTGTSHGEQYF. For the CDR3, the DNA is TGCAGTCCTAGAACCGGGACCTCCCACGGCGAGCAGTACTTC.

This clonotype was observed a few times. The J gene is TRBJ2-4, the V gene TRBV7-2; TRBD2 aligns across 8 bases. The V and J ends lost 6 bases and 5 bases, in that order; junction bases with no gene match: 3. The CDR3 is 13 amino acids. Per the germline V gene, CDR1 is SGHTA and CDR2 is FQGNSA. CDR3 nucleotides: TGTGCCAGCAGAGGCGGGGGGCAAAACATTCAGTACTTC. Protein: CASRGGGQNIQYF.

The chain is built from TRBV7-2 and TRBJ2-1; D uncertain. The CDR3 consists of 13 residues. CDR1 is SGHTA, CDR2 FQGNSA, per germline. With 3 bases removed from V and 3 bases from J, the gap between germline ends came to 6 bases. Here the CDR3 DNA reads TGTGCCAGCAGCTTTCCCCACTACAATGAGCAGTTCTTC. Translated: CASSFPHYNEQFF.

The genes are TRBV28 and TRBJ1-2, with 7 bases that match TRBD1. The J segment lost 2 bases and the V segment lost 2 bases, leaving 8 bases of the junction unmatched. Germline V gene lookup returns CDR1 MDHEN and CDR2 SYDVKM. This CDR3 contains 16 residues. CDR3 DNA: TGTGCCAGCAGTTTACCCGGGACAGAGAGGAACTATGGCTACACCTTC. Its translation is CASSLPGTERNYGYTF.

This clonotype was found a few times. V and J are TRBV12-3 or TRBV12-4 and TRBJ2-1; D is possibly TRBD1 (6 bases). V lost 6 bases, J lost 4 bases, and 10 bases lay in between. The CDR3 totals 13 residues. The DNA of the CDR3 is TGTGCCAGCAGACAGGGATATTACAATGAGCAGTTCTTC. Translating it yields CASRQGYYNEQFF.

The CDR3 loop reads CSAAREALAFF. The DNA of the CDR3 is TGCAGTGCCGCCCGGGAGGCCTTAGCTTTCTTT. The V and J genes are TRBV20-1 and TRBJ1-1; the D is unclear. The CDR3 totals 11 residues. The germline V and J ends were trimmed by 6 bases and 10 bases, with 15 bases remaining between them. Germline V gene lookup returns CDR1 DFQATT and CDR2 SNEGSKA (reference sequence).

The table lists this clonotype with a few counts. For the CDR3, the DNA is TGTGCTAGTGGTTCGACTAACCAGCCCCAGCATTTT. Translating it yields CASGSTNQPQHF. This chain joins TRBV12-5 and TRBJ1-5; D remains ambiguous. The V and J ends lost 4 bases and 7 bases respectively, with 8 bases between them. This CDR3 is 12 amino acids long. Looked up from germline, CDR1 is LGHNT and CDR2 is FRNRAP.

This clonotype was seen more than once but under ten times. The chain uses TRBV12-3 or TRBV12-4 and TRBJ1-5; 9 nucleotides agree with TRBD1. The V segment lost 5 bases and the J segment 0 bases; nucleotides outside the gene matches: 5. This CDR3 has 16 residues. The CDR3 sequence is CASSRTGDHSNQPQHF. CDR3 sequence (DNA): TGTGCCAGCAGTCGGACAGGGGACCATAGCAATCAGCCCCAGCATTTT.